This T cell receptor beta chain was identified in a study of immune evolution from preneoplasia to lung adenocarcinoma. The V gene end was trimmed by 2 bases and the J gene end by 6 bases; junction bases not matched to a gene: 0. In germline, CDR1 is MDHEN, CDR2 SYDVKM. CDR3 length: 12 amino acids. Here immunoSEQ multiplex PCR was the method, and the copy in TCRdb shows in-frame clones only, minus some. The sample records around 14,000 clones, approximately 77% being singletons. This clonotype was sampled from a person aged 60-79 years with lung adenocarcinoma. The sample was FFPE minimally invasive lung adenocarcinoma tissue. The V and J genes are TRBV28 and TRBJ1-1; TRBD1 agrees at 7 bases. The CDR3 DNA follows: TGTGCCAGCAGTTTACAGGGGGCTGAAGCTTTCTTT. This encodes CASSLQGAEAFF.